The next 3 T cell receptor beta chains were all read from a single sample in a study of T-cell reconstitution after alpha-beta-depleted transplantation in children. Preparation of the TCRbeta library involved a method that used unique molecular identifiers. One entry per CDR3 protein results from TCRdb running MiXCR on the PCR reads. The sample carries 500,000 or so distinct CDR3 sequences, about an eighth recorded once. The material sequenced was PBMCs, mostly from graft donor cells, taken 180 days after TCRalphabeta/CD19-depleted stem cell transplant. These TCRs come from a female patient aged 2 to 10 who had a stem cell transplant for aplastic anemia, so the T cells may come from the graft donor.

The chain has TRBV7-9 and TRBJ1-2; 8 nucleotides line up with TRBD1. Per the germline V gene, CDR1 is SEHNR and CDR2 is FQNEAQ (reference sequence). The CDR3 totals 14 residues. The trim removed 4 bases at V and 8 bases at J, leaving 9 bases unmatched. CDR3 in amino acids: CASSSAGGAGGYTF. The CDR3 DNA reads TGTGCCAGCAGCTCAGCAGGGGGCGCAGGGGGCTACACCTTC.

This clonotype was recorded a few times. The J gene is TRBJ2-7, the V gene TRBV28, with D tentatively TRBD2 (6 bases). With 5 bases removed from V and 5 bases from J, the gap between germline ends came to 16 bases. Germline V gives CDR1 MDHEN, CDR2 SYDVKM. The CDR3 totals 14 residues. CDR3 in DNA: TGTGCCAGCAGTCCTTGGCAGGGACTTCACGAGCAGTACTTC. Protein product: CASSPWQGLHEQYF.

This clonotype was counted only a few times. V is TRBV19 and J is TRBJ2-3; D is unresolved. The germline CDR1 and CDR2 sequences are LNHDA and SQIVND (reference sequence). V lost 5 bases and J 0 bases, leaving 15 bases between the germline ends. The CDR3 contains 16 residues. CDR3 protein: CASSHPPLSSTDTQYF. CDR3 DNA: TGTGCCAGTAGTCACCCTCCCCTTTCGAGCACAGATACGCAGTATTTT.